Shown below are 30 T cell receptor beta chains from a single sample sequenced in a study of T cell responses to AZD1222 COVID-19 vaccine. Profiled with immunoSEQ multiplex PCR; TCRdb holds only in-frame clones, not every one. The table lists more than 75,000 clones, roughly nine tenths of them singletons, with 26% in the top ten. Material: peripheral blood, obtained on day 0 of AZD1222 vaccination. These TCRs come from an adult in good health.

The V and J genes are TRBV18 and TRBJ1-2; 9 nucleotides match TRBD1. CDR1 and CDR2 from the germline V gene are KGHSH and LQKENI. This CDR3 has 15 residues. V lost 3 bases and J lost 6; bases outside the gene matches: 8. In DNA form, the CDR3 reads TGTGCCAGCTCACCCCCCCCCGACAGGGGGGATGGCTACACCTTC. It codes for CASSPPPDRGDGYTF.

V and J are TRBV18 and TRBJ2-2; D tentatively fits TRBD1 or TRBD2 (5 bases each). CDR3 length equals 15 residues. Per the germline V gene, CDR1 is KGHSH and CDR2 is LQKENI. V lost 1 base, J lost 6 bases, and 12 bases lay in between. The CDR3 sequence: CASSPLPGTAGELFF. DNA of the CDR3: TGTGCCAGCTCACCACTCCCAGGGACGGCCGGGGAGCTGTTTTTT. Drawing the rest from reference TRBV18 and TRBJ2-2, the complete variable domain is NAGVMQNPRHLVRRRGQEARLRCSPMKGHSHVYWYRQLPEEGLKFMVYLQKENIIDESGMPKERFSAEFPKEGPSILRIQQVVRGDSAAYFCASSPLPGTAGELFFGEGSRLTVL.

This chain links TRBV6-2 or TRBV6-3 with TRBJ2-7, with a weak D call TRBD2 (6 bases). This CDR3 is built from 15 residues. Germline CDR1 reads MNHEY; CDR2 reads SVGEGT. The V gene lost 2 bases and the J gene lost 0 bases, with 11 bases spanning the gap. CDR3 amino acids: CASSYGGTASYEQYF. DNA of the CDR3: TGTGCCAGCAGTTACGGAGGGACGGCCTCCTACGAGCAGTACTTC.

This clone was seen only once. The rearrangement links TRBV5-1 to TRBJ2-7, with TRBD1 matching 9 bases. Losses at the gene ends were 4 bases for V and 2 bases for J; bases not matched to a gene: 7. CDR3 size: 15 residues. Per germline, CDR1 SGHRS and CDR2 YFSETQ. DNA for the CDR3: TGCGCCAGCAGCCTAATGGGACAGGGCCCCTACGAGCAGTACTTC. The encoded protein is CASSLMGQGPYEQYF. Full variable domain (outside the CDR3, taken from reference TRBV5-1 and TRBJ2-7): KAGVTQTPRYLIKTRGQQVTLSCSPISGHRSVSWYQQTPGQGLQFLFEYFSETQRNKGNFPGRFSGRQFSNSRSEMNVSTLELGDSALYLCASSLMGQGPYEQYFGPGTRLTVT.

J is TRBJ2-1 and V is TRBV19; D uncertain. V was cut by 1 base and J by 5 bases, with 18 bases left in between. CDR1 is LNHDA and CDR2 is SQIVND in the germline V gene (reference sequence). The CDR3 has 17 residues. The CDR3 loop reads CASSIAIRVGPNNEQFF. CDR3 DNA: TGTGCCAGTAGTATAGCGATTCGGGTTGGACCTAACAATGAGCAGTTCTTC.

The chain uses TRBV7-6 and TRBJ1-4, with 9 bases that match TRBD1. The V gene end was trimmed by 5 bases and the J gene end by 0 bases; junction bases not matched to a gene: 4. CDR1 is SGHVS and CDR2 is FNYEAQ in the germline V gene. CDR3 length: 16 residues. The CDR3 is CASSPTGGATNEKLFF. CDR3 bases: TGTGCCAGCAGCCCGACAGGGGGTGCAACTAATGAAAAACTGTTTTTT.

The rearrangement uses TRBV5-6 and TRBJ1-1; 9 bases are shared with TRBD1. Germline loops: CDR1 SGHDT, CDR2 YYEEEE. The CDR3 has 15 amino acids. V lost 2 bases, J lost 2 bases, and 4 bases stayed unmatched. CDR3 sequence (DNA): TGTGCCAGCAGCTTCCCGGGACAGGGCAACACTGAAGCTTTCTTT. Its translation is CASSFPGQGNTEAFF.

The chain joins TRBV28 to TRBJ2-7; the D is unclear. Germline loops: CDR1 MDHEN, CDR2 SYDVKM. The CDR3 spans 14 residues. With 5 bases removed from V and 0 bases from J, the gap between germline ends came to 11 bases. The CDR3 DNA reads TGTGCCAGCAGTGAACCCAGCCCCTCCTACGAGCAGTACTTC. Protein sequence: CASSEPSPSYEQYF.

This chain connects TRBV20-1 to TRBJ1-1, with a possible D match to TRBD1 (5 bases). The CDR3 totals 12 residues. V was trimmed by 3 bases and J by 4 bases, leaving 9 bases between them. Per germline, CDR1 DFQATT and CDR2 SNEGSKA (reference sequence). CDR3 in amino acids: CSASGGATEAFF. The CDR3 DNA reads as TGCAGTGCTAGTGGAGGGGCCACTGAAGCTTTCTTT.

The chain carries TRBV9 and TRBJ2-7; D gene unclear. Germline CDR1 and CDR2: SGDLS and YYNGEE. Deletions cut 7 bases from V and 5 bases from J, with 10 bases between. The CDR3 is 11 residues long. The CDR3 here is CASGKADEQYF. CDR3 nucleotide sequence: TGTGCCAGCGGAAAGGCGGACGAGCAGTACTTC.

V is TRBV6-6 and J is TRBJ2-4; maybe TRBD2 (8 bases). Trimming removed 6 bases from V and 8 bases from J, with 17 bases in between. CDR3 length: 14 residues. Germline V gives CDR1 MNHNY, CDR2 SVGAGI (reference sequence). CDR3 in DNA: TGTGCCAGCAGAAGCGGGGGACAGATTGACATTCAGTACTTC. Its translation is CASRSGGQIDIQYF.

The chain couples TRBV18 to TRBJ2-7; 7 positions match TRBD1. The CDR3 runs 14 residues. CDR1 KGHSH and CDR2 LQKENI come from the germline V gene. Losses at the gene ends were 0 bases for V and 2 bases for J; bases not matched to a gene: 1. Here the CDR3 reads CASSPPGQPYEQYF. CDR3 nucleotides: TGTGCCAGCTCACCACCGGGACAGCCCTACGAGCAGTACTTC.

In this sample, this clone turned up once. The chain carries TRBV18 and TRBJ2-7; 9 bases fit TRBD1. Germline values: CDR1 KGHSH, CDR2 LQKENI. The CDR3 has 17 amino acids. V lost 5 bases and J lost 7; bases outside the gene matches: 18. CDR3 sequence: CASSFILSRDRVKEQYF. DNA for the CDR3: TGTGCCAGCTCATTTATTCTAAGCCGGGACAGGGTCAAGGAGCAGTACTTC. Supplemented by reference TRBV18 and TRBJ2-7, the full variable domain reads NAGVMQNPRHLVRRRGQEARLRCSPMKGHSHVYWYRQLPEEGLKFMVYLQKENIIDESGMPKERFSAEFPKEGPSILRIQQVVRGDSAAYFCASSFILSRDRVKEQYFGPGTRLTVT.

CDR3 DNA sequence: TGTGCCTGGTCGTGGTACAGAACCTACGAGCAGTACTTC. This codes for CAWSWYRTYEQYF. This sequence joins TRBV30 and TRBJ2-7; D gene unclear. Between the trimmed V and J ends, which lost 5 bases and 2 bases, there was a span of 13 bases. The CDR3 length is 13 residues. The germline CDR1 and CDR2 sequences are GTSNPN and SVGIG (reference sequence).

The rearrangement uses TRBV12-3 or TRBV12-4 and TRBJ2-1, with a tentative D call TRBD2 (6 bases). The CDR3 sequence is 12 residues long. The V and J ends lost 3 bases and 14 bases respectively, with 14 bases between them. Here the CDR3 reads CASSLAGTGKFF. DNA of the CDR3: TGTGCCAGCAGTTTGGCGGGAACCGGGAAGTTCTTC.

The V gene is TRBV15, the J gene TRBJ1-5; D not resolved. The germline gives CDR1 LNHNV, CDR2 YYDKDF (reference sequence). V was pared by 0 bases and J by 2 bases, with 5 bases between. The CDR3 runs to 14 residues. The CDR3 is CATSRDNGNQPQHF. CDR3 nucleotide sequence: TGTGCCACCAGCAGAGATAACGGCAATCAGCCCCAGCATTTT. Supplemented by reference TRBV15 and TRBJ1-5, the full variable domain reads DAMVIQNPRYQVTQFGKPVTLSCSQTLNHNVMYWYQQKSSQAPKLLFHYYDKDFNNEADTPDNFQSRRPNTSFCFLDIRSPGLGDTAMYLCATSRDNGNQPQHFGDGTRLSIL.

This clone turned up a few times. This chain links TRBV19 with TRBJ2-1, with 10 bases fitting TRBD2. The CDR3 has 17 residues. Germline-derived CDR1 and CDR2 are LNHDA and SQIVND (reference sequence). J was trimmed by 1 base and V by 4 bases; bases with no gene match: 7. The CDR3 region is CASSTTLSGGSYNEQFF. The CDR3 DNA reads TGTGCCAGTAGTACGACCCTTAGCGGGGGGTCCTACAATGAGCAGTTCTTC.

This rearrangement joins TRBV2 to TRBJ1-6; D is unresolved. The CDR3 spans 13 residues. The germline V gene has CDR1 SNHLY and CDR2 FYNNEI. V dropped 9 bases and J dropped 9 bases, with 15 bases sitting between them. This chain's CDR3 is CARSSRVSSPLHF. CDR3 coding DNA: TGTGCCAGATCGTCACGGGTTAGTTCACCCCTCCACTTT.

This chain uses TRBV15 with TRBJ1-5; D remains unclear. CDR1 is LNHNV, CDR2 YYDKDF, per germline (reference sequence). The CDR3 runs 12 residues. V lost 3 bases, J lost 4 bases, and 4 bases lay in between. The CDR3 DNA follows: TGTGCCACCAGCAGGATTAATCAGCCCCAGCATTTT. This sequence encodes CATSRINQPQHF.

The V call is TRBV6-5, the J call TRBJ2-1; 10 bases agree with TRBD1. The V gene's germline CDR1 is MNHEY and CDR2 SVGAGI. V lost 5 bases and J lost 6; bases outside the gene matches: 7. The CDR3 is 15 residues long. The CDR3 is CASSLDRGPGNEQFF. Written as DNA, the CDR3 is TGTGCCAGCAGTCTCGACAGGGGGCCCGGCAATGAGCAGTTCTTC.

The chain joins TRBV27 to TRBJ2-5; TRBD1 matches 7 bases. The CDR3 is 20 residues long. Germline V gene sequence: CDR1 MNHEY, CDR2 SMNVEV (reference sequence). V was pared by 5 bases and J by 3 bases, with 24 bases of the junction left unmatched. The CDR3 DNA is TGTGCCAGCAGTCCCCTTTCCGACCGGGACAGCTCGGGTCGAGAAGAGACCCAGTACTTC. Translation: CASSPLSDRDSSGREETQYF.

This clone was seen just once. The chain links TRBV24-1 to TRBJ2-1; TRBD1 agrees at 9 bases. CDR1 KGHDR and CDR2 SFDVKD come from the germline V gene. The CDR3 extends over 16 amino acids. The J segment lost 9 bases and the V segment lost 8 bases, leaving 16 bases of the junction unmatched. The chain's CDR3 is CATTTAPGQGRVEQFF. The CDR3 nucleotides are TGTGCCACCACTACTGCCCCGGGACAGGGTAGGGTTGAGCAGTTCTTC.

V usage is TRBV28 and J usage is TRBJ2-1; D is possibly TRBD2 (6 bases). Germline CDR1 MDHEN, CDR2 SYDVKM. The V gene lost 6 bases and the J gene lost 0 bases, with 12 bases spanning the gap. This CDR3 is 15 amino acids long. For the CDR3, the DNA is TGTGCCAGCAGCCGGGACGGGAGCTCCTACAATGAGCAGTTCTTC. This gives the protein CASSRDGSSYNEQFF.

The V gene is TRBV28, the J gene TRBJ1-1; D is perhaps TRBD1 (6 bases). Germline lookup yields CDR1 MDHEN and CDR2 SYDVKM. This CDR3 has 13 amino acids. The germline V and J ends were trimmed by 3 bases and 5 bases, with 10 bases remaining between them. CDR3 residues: CASSLTQGTEAFF. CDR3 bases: TGTGCCAGCAGTTTGACACAGGGAACTGAAGCTTTCTTT.

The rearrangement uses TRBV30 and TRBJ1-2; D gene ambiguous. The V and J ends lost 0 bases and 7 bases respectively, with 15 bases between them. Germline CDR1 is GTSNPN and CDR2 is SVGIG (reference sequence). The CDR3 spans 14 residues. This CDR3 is CAWSVRAGFSGYTF. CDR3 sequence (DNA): TGTGCCTGGAGTGTACGGGCCGGGTTTAGTGGCTACACCTTC.

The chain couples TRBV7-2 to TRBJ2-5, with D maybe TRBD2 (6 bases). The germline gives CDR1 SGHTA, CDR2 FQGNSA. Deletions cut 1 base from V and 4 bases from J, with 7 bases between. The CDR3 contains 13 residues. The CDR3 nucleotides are TGTGCCAGCAGCTTAGTGGGGGGAGAGACCCAGTACTTC. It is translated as CASSLVGGETQYF.

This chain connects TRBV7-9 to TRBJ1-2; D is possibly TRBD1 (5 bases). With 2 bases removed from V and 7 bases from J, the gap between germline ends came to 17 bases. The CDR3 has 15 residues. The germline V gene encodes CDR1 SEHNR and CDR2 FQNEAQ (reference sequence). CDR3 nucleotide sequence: TGTGCCAGCAGCTTACTGAGTGACGGGGGTGCTGGCTACACCTTC. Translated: CASSLLSDGGAGYTF.

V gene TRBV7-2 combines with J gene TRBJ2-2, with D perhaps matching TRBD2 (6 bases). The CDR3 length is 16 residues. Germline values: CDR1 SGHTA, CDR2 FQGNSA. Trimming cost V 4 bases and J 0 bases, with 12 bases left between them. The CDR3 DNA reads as TGTGCCAGCAGCTCTCGACTAGGAGCGAACACCGGGGAGCTGTTTTTT. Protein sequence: CASSSRLGANTGELFF.

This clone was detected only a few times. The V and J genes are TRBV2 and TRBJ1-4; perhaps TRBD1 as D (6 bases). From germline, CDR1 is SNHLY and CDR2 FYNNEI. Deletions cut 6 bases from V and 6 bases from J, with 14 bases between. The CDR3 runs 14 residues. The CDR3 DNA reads TGTGCCAGCAGGCTCGGGACAATTCATGAAAAACTGTTTTTT. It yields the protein CASRLGTIHEKLFF. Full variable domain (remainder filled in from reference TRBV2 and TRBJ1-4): EPEVTQTPSHQVTQMGQEVILRCVPISNHLYFYWYRQILGQKVEFLVSFYNNEISEKSEIFDDQFSVERPDGSNFTLKIRSTKLEDSAMYFCASRLGTIHEKLFFGSGTQLSVL.

CDR3 residues: CASSFDSPYEQYF. CDR3 DNA: TGTGCCAGCAGTTTTGACAGTCCCTACGAGCAGTACTTC. The chain has TRBV12-3 or TRBV12-4 and TRBJ2-7; D is possibly TRBD1 (5 bases). The CDR3 spans 13 residues. Trimming left V 3 bases short and J 2 bases short, with 8 bases between.